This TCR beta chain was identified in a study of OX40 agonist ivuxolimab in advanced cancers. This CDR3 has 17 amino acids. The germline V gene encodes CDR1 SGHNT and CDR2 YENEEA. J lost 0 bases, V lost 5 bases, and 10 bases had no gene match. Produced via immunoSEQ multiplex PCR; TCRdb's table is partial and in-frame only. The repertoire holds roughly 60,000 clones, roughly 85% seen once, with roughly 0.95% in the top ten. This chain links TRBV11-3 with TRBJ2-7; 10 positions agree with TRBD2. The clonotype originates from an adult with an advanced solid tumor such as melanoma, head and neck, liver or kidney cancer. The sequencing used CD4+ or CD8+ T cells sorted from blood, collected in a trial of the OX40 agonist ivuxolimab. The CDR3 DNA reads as TGTGCCAGCAGCCCCCCCGGACTAGCGGCCATCTCCTACGAGCAGTACTTC. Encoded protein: CASSPPGLAAISYEQYF.